The clone carrying this T cell receptor beta chain has just one count. Study processing details: How many nucleated cells were present was estimated from reference gene primer amplification. Method: immunoSEQ multiplex PCR; TCRdb's copy keeps in-frame clones and lacks some. Clonal size and the V and J genes are those of that table, whereas D and trimming came from the DNA. This sample has about 90,000 clones, with approximately 80% found just once. This entry belongs to a study of blood T cell repertoires in COVID-19. Study background: COVID-19 samples from acute and convalescent phases originated in the United States, Italy and Spain. PBMCs, B-cell-depleted T cells, or T cells provided the cDNA or gDNA that made up the material.

Input material: peripheral blood. The TCR was taken from a woman in her seventies with acute or convalescent COVID-19.

The CDR3: CASSQAAQGVAKNIQYF. The CDR3 DNA is TGCGCCAGCAGCCAAGCCGCTCAGGGGGTAGCCAAAAACATTCAGTACTTC. V is TRBV4-3 and J is TRBJ2-4; 7 nucleotides match TRBD1. This CDR3 is 17 amino acids long. V trimming: 1 base; J trimming: 0 bases; junction bases outside the gene matches: 6. Germline assignment: CDR1 LGHNA and CDR2 YSLEER.